This T cell receptor beta chain was found in a study of cytomegalovirus exposure and HLA in healthy donors (dated by TCRdb to about 2017). As for the study more broadly: According to a later analysis, the 120 validation repertoires were produced on the same platform as the roughly 700 repertoires of the first cohort. The study aimed to test whether signatures of past pathogen exposure could be identified by cataloging public T cell receptors. Besides the first cohort of roughly 700 subjects, a separate validation cohort made up of around 120 different subjects was used. High-throughput TCR immunosequencing, statistical association of individual TCRs with disease status, and machine learning were combined to predict cytomegalovirus infection status. Here is what the overall study found, with its caveats: In the study, around 150 TCR beta chains were listed as associated with cytomegalovirus. The authors suggested that the approach could potentially be generalized to other disease states and immunological phenotypes. All 120 or so repertoires were used to score co-occurrence in the validation cohort in a later analysis, because that analysis had no HLA typing for the cohort. A later analysis found that TCRs clustered in the first cohort also tended to co-occur in the roughly 120 validation repertoires, with more than 90% of cluster scores above 0. The classifier was reported to diagnose cytomegalovirus status with high specificity and sensitivity in both the original cohort and the validation cohort. Most TCR sequences were seen in very few donors, while some public TCRs were found in many individuals. A few of the identified cytomegalovirus-associated TCR beta chains were confirmed in vitro to be specific for cytomegalovirus antigens.

To prepare the library, the immunoSEQ multiplex PCR assay was applied. The authors processed their data as follows. A statistical classification framework was built for diagnosing cytomegalovirus status from the catalog of TCR beta chain sequences. The table was pulled from immuneACCESS by TCRdb, which kept in-frame rearrangements only. Such tables lose some clones; where checked, under half of the loss comes from unresolved V genes, and the rest has no known cause. For V, J and clone size, that table is used; D and trimming come from the DNA. The sample yields about 200,000 clones; around nine tenths were counted once. Jointly, the top ten make up 1.5% to 2.5% of the sample. The donors belonged to the validation cohort of over a hundred subjects, which was separate from the roughly 680-subject first cohort. About this clone itself: What this receptor recognizes is not known. There are no base qualities to consult, and no much larger clone falls within one base.

The TCR sequence derives from a young woman in good health and CMV-seropositive. The source material was PBMCs.

The bases are TGTGCCAGCAGCGTTAGGGATTGGGACAAAGGGACTGAAGCTTTCTTT. Its amino acids are CASSVRDWDKGTEAFF. The chain couples TRBV9 to TRBJ1-1, and the D gene may be TRBD1, 6 bases matching. The germline V gene specifies SGDLS as CDR1 and YYNGEE as CDR2. The junction shows trimming of 2 bases on V and 5 bases on J, plus 19 bases between the germline ends. The CDR3 runs 16 residues from the cysteine to the phenylalanine. Only the CDR3 DNA stays, 48 bases, in frame from base 1.